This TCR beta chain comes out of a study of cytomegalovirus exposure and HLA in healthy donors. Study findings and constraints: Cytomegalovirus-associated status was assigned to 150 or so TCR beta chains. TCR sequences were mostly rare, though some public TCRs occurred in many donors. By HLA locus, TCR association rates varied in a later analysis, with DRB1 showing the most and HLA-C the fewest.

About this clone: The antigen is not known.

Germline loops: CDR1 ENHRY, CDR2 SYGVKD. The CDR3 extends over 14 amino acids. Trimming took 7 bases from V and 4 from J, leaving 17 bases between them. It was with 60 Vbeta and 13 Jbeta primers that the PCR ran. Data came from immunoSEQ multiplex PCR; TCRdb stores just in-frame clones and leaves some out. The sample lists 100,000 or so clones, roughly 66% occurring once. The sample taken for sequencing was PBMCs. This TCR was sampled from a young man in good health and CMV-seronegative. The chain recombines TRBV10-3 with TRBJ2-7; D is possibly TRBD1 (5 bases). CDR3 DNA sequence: TGTGCCATCATGCTAGGGGAATTGGGATACGAGCAGTACTTC. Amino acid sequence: CAIMLGELGYEQYF.